This T cell receptor beta chain derives from a study of cytomegalovirus exposure and HLA in healthy donors. General observations from the study: Highly shared sequence variants in one cluster were likely a sequencing artifact. Across all donors, roughly uniform sequencing depth was an assumption of the presence/absence analyses.

Vbeta (60) and Jbeta (13) primers were used in the PCR. TCRdb's copy holds only in-frame clones and misses some; the assay was immunoSEQ multiplex PCR. The table lists about 84,000 clones, 55% to 65% of them singletons, with over 12% in the top ten. With regard to this clone: Its antigen remains unknown.

Germline CDR1 and CDR2: SGHTA and FQGNSA. The CDR3 totals 13 residues. Unmatched junction bases numbered 12, after V lost 5 bases and J lost 14 bases. The rearrangement links TRBV7-2 to TRBJ2-3; 8 nucleotides agree with TRBD1. Source material: PBMCs. The origin of this receptor is a woman aged 40 to 50 in good health and CMV-seropositive. The chain's CDR3 is CASSPTTGDNPYF. The CDR3 region has the DNA TGTGCCAGCAGCCCGACGACAGGGGATAATCCGTATTTT.